This TCR beta chain was recorded in a study of T-cell reconstitution after alpha-beta-depleted transplantation in children. For TCRbeta, the library was prepared with unique molecular identifiers. TCRdb re-derived calls from the PCR reads in MiXCR, one entry per CDR3 protein. The repertoire holds approximately 230,000 distinct CDR3 sequences, roughly a quarter seen once, with about 5% in the top ten. The CDR3 runs 16 residues. V lost 3 bases and J lost 0; bases outside the gene matches: 6. Per the germline V gene, CDR1 is KGHSH and CDR2 is LQKENI. J is TRBJ2-3 and V is TRBV18, with 7 bases lining up with TRBD1. The clonotype comes from a female patient under 10 years old who had a stem cell transplant for congenital amegakaryocytic thrombocytopenia, so the T cells may come from the graft donor. The sample here was PBMCs, mostly from graft donor cells, taken 360 days after TCRalphabeta/CD19-depleted stem cell transplant. DNA of the CDR3: TGTGCCAGCTCACCGCCGGGACAGACTAGCACAGATACGCAGTATTTT. This translates into CASSPPGQTSTDTQYF.